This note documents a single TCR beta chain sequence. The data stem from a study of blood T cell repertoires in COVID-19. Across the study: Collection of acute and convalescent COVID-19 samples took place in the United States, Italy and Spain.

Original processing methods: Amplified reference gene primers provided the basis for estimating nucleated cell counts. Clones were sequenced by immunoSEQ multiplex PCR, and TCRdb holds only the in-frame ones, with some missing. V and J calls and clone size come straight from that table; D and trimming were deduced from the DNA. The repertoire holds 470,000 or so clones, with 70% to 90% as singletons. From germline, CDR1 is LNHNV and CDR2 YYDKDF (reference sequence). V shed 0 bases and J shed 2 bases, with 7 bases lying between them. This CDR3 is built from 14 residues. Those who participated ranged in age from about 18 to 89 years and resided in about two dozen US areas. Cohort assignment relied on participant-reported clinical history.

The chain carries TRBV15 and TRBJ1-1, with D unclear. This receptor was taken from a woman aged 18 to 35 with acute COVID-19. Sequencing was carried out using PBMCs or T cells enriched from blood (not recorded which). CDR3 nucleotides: TGTGCCACCAGCAGAGAGGACTCAAACACTGAAGCTTTCTTT. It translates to CATSREDSNTEAFF.